The 21 T cell receptor beta chains in this list originate from one sample, sequenced in a study of Graves' ophthalmopathy and Graves' hyperthyroidism. Beta-chain TCR CDR3 regions were amplified from RNA transcripts. First-round RT-PCR with HTBI primers preceded a second-round multiplex PCR. TCRdb used MiXCR to reprocess the multiplex PCR reads, holding one entry per CDR3 protein. The profile shows around 1.1 million distinct CDR3 sequences, about 36% of them singletons. Material for sequencing was peripheral blood or thyroid tissue (not recorded which). These receptors all stem from an adult man with Graves' hyperthyroidism.

The CDR3 protein is CASSRLAGYSYEQYF. The CDR3 coding sequence is TGTGCCAGCAGCCGACTAGCGGGGTACTCCTACGAGCAGTACTTC. The chain recombines TRBV7-9 with TRBJ2-7; 11 bases agree with TRBD2. The CDR3 is 15 amino acids. Germline V gene sequence: CDR1 SEHNR, CDR2 FQNEAQ (reference sequence). Trimming removed 5 bases from V and 0 bases from J; junction bases left unmatched: 3.

The genes are TRBV20-1 and TRBJ1-5; 8 positions match TRBD1. V dropped 3 bases and J dropped 7; count of bases not matched to a gene: 11. CDR3 length equals 15 residues. The V gene's germline CDR1 is DFQATT and CDR2 SNEGSKA (reference sequence). The CDR3 nucleotides read TGCAGTGCTAGCCCGGACAGGGTGGTGGGGCAGCCCCAGCATTTT. Amino acid sequence: CSASPDRVVGQPQHF.

The V and J genes are TRBV6-2 or TRBV6-3 and TRBJ2-6, with 7 bases aligning to TRBD1. After removal of 0 bases from V and 0 bases from J, the junction contained 8 bases not matched to a gene. The germline gives CDR1 MNHEY, CDR2 SVGEGT. The CDR3 contains 19 residues. The CDR3 DNA reads TGTGCCAGCAGTTACTCGCCTGACAGGGTCGTCTCTGGGGCCAACGTCCTGACTTTC. Its translation: CASSYSPDRVVSGANVLTF.

This clonotype was observed at least ten times. V usage is TRBV7-8 and J usage is TRBJ2-7; D gene uncertain. The germline V and J ends were trimmed by 4 bases and 5 bases, with 18 bases remaining between them. CDR1 is SGHVS and CDR2 is FQNEAQ in the germline V gene. The CDR3 has 15 residues. CDR3 region: CASSSWVTEAHEQYF. The DNA for the CDR3 is TGTGCCAGCAGCTCATGGGTCACAGAAGCGCACGAGCAGTACTTC.

This clonotype was seen only a few times. The CDR3 sequence is CASSSPEGQAPYEQYF. The CDR3 DNA reads as TGTGCCAGCAGTTCTCCTGAGGGACAGGCGCCCTACGAGCAGTACTTC. This chain uses TRBV7-2 with TRBJ2-7, with 8 bases lining up with TRBD1. Trimming cost V 6 bases and J 2 bases; bases outside gene matches: 12. Per the germline V gene, CDR1 is SGHTA and CDR2 is FQGNSA. The CDR3 contains 16 residues.

The chain joins TRBV2 to TRBJ1-5, with 7 bases fitting TRBD1. From germline, CDR1 is SNHLY and CDR2 FYNNEI. This CDR3 contains 11 residues. Germline trimming cut 8 bases from V and 11 bases from J; bases unmatched to any gene: 6. CDR3: CASRDRETQHF. The CDR3 nucleotides are TGTGCCAGCCGGGACAGAGAGACCCAGCATTTT.

This clonotype was seen only once. This chain uses TRBV7-9 with TRBJ2-7, with D perhaps being TRBD1 or TRBD2 (5 bases each). Looked up from germline, CDR1 is SEHNR and CDR2 is FQNEAQ (reference sequence). This CDR3 has 13 residues. V lost 4 bases to trimming and J lost 7 bases, with 14 bases between them. Written as DNA, the CDR3 is TGTGCCAGCAGCTGGGACCGAGCTAAAGAGCAGTACTTC. It is translated as CASSWDRAKEQYF.

With respect to this clonotype: A much larger clone sits a single nucleotide away, making a read error possible. This chain connects TRBV12-3 or TRBV12-4 to TRBJ1-4; D unresolved. This CDR3 has 13 residues. V was shortened by 3 bases and J by 10 bases, with 12 bases between the two germline ends. Written as DNA, the CDR3 is TGTGCCAGCAGTTTGGACGCCAGCGGAAAACTGTTTTTT. It encodes CASSLDASGKLFF.

Only one count was recorded for this clonotype. The rearrangement uses TRBV10-1 and TRBJ2-7; 12 nucleotides line up with TRBD2. Trimming removed 0 bases from V and 0 bases from J; junction bases left unmatched: 3. The CDR3 has 17 residues. Looked up from germline, CDR1 is WNHNN and CDR2 is SYGVQD (reference sequence). CDR3 coding DNA: TGCGCCAGCAGTGAGTCGGCTAGCGGGGGGGCCTCCTACGAGCAGTACTTC. Encoded protein: CASSESASGGASYEQYF.

This clonotype was detected many times. The chain couples TRBV12-3 or TRBV12-4 to TRBJ1-2; D might be TRBD1 (5 bases). This CDR3 region has 14 residues. Trimming stripped 9 bases from V and 8 bases from J, with 22 bases between. In DNA, the CDR3 is TGTGCCAGTTCGCGGGGGACTTCGGCGCGGGGCTACACCTTC. This translates into CASSRGTSARGYTF.

The chain links TRBV28 to TRBJ1-1; unclear D gene. CDR1 MDHEN and CDR2 SYDVKM come from the germline V gene. The CDR3 is 12 residues long. Trimming left V 6 bases short and J 6 bases short, with 11 bases between. CDR3 loop: CASSHGSSEAFF. CDR3 nucleotides: TGTGCCAGCAGCCATGGGTCGTCTGAAGCTTTCTTT. Using reference TRBV28 and TRBJ1-1 for the parts outside the CDR3, the full variable domain is DVKVTQSSRYLVKRTGEKVFLECVQDMDHENMFWYRQDPGLGLRLIYFSYDVKMKEKGDIPEGYSVSREKKERFSLILESASTNQTSMYLCASSHGSSEAFFGQGTRLTVV.

The chain uses TRBV12-3 or TRBV12-4 and TRBJ2-6, with 8 nucleotides matching TRBD1. Trimming took 6 bases from V and 3 from J; bases not matched to a gene: 7. CDR3 length: 16 residues. CDR3 sequence: CASRAVRGLGANVLTF. CDR3 in DNA: TGTGCCAGCAGGGCCGTCAGGGGGCTTGGGGCCAACGTCCTGACTTTC.

Worth noting for this clonotype: A much more abundant neighbour one base away suggests this may be a read error. The chain joins TRBV7-8 to TRBJ2-7; tentatively, D is TRBD1 or TRBD2 (5 bases each). CDR1 is SGHVS, CDR2 FQNEAQ, per germline. With 4 bases removed from V and 0 bases from J, the gap between germline ends came to 19 bases. The CDR3 runs to 17 residues. DNA for the CDR3: TGTGCCAGCAGCTCACTTCCGGGACGAGCGGACTCCTACGAGCAGTACTTC. Translated: CASSSLPGRADSYEQYF.

Details on this clonotype: A much larger clonotype is one base distant, so this may be a read error. The V call is TRBV28, the J call TRBJ2-7; TRBD1 or TRBD2 may be the D gene (5 bases each). CDR1 and CDR2 (germline): MDHEN, SYDVKM. The ends were cut back, 8 bases at V and 3 bases at J, with 8 bases in the middle. The CDR3 consists of 11 residues. CDR3 coding DNA: TGTGCCAGCTGGGACCTCTACGAGCAGTACTTC. Its translation is CASWDLYEQYF.

This clonotype appeared many times. The chain recombines TRBV20-1 with TRBJ2-7; 8 nucleotides agree with TRBD2. After removal of 6 bases from V and 1 base from J, the junction contained 11 bases not matched to a gene. CDR1 and CDR2 (germline): DFQATT, SNEGSKA (reference sequence). The CDR3 contains 15 residues. In nucleotides, the CDR3 is TGCAGTGCCCGGGGGGGCAGCTCGGGTTCCTACGAGCAGTACTTC. It yields the protein CSARGGSSGSYEQYF.

This clonotype showed up many times. The chain has TRBV12-3 or TRBV12-4 and TRBJ1-3, with a weak D call TRBD1 (5 bases). This CDR3 contains 10 residues. The ends were cut back, 2 bases at V and 16 bases at J, with 9 bases in the middle. CDR3 amino acids: CASSLWGLYF. CDR3 sequence (DNA): TGTGCCAGCAGTTTATGGGGACTTTATTTT.

This clonotype has ten or more counts. V and J are TRBV10-3 and TRBJ2-5, with a weak D call TRBD1 (5 bases). V was pared by 0 bases and J by 4 bases, with 9 bases between. This CDR3 is built from 14 residues. Germline CDR1 reads ENHRY; CDR2 reads SYGVKD. The CDR3 spells CAISESSGRETQYF. The CDR3, as DNA: TGTGCCATCAGTGAGTCATCAGGGCGAGAGACCCAGTACTTC.

Many counts were recorded for this clonotype. A read error may produce the germline difference seen at one junction end. The V gene is TRBV7-9, the J gene TRBJ1-4, with TRBD1 matching over 7 bases. Germline loops: CDR1 SEHNR, CDR2 FQNEAQ (reference sequence). This CDR3 region has 14 residues. As DNA, the CDR3 is TGCGCCAGCAGCCTGGGGACAGCTAATGAAAAACTGTTTTTT. It specifies CASSLGTANEKLFF.

The chain links TRBV30 to TRBJ1-5; a possible D gene is TRBD1 (6 bases). Germline CDR1 GTSNPN, CDR2 SVGIG (reference sequence). This CDR3 spans 15 amino acids. Trimming shortened V by 5 bases and J by 3 bases, and 17 bases separated the two germline ends. CDR3 bases: TGTGCCTGGGGTTTGGCGGGGGCCCTCAATCAGCCCCAGCATTTT. Amino acid sequence: CAWGLAGALNQPQHF.

Many counts were recorded for this clonotype. The J gene is TRBJ1-2, the V gene TRBV15; the match to TRBD1 covers 7 bases. Losses at the gene ends were 3 bases for V and 7 bases for J; bases not matched to a gene: 5. This CDR3 has 13 residues. Germline values: CDR1 LNHNV, CDR2 YYDKDF (reference sequence). The CDR3 spells CATSSDRAAGYTF. CDR3 in DNA: TGTGCCACCAGCAGCGACAGGGCGGCTGGCTACACCTTC.

The chain recombines TRBV29-1 with TRBJ2-7, with unresolved D. Trimming shortened V by 8 bases and J by 2 bases, and 10 bases separated the two germline ends. The CDR3 length is 11 residues. Germline V gene lookup returns CDR1 SQVTM and CDR2 ANQGSEA. CDR3 coding DNA: TGCAGCTTAGAAAGGGCCTACGAGCAGTACTTC. Amino acids: CSLERAYEQYF.